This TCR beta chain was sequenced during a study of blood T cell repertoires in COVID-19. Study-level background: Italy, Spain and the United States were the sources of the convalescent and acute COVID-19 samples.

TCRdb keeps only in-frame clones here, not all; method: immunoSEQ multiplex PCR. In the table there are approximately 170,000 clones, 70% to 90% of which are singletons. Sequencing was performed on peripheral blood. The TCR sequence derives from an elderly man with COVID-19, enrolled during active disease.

The CDR3 spells CASSSRQGVNTEAFF. The CDR3 DNA reads TGTGCCAGCAGCTCCCGACAGGGAGTGAACACTGAAGCTTTCTTT. This chain connects TRBV5-4 to TRBJ1-1; 7 bases fit TRBD1. This CDR3 has 15 residues. Germline CDR1 and CDR2: SGHNT and YYREEE (reference sequence). J gave up 0 bases and V 3 bases, and 5 bases lay outside the gene matches. Full variable domain (outside the CDR3, taken from reference TRBV5-4 and TRBJ1-1): ETGVTQSPTHLIKTRGQQVTLRCSSQSGHNTVSWYQQALGQGPQFIFQYYREEENGRGNFPPRFSGLQFPNYSSELNVNALELDDSALYLCASSSRQGVNTEAFFGQGTRLTVV.